This record concerns one T cell receptor (beta chain) sequence. Its antigen is unidentified. This entry is derived from a study of beta chain features in type 1 diabetes. In the study overall: There were 107,917,701 sorted cells examined across all samples. Study outcomes and limitations: TCRB CDR3 length was moderately but significantly reduced in all four CD4+ subsets of Type 1 diabetes patients. The analysis here could not establish whether HLA type shapes TCRB rearrangement. High TCR expression in some cells could lead to their over-representation in cDNA sequencing.

The V gene's germline CDR1 is SEHNR and CDR2 FQNEAQ (reference sequence). Trimming took 0 bases from V and 2 from J, leaving 6 bases between them. The CDR3 extends over 14 amino acids. Isolated RNA was reverse transcribed in full, so expressed TCRB transcripts were sequenced. Samples of naive, central memory and regulatory T cells yielded a mean of around 4 million reads. The assay was immunoSEQ multiplex PCR, and TCRdb's table has in-frame clones only and misses some. Found here are 600,000 to 700,000 clones, approximately 13% of them singletons; the top ten hold 0.09% to 0.15%. The sample was naive CD4+ T cells from blood. The chain combines TRBV7-9 with TRBJ2-3; no clear D gene. The TCR sequence derives from a man younger than 45 with type 1 diabetes. The CDR3 DNA is TGTGCCAGCAGCTTAGCGGGATACACAGATACGCAGTATTTT. Translating gives CASSLAGYTDTQYF.